A selection of T cell receptor beta chains follows, all from one sample in a study of CD8 T cells in Susac syndrome. TCRdb ran MiXCR on the immunoSEQ multiplex PCR reads and lists one entry per CDR3 protein. The sample contains about 300,000 distinct CDR3 sequences, around 92% of which appear only once. The sample taken for sequencing was CD4+ T cells from PBMCs. The receptors were gathered from a human donor with multiple sclerosis. Each CDR3 is given with its conserved first and last residue. D genes are given only for firm matches. Only part of the rows carry a size: once, few, many, or a class if the clone is expanded.

>once|TRBV11-1|TRBD2|TRBJ2-1
CASSRQMGLAGSWSSYNEQFF
TGTGCCAGCAGCCGACAGATGGGACTAGCGGGGAGCTGGAGCTCCTACAATGAGCAGTTCTTC
>-|TRBV6-2/TRBV6-3|-|TRBJ2-5
CASSYWDGGPMGTQYF
TGTGCCAGCAGTTACTGGGACGGGGGGCCCATGGGGACCCAGTACTTC
>-|TRBV7-7|-|TRBJ1-2
CASSPGVGYGYTF
TGTGCTAGCAGCCCAGGGGTTGGCTATGGCTACACCTTC
>-|TRBV9|-|TRBJ2-2
CASSVAPVGTGELFF
TGTGCCAGCAGCGTAGCCCCAGTTGGCACCGGGGAGCTGTTTTTT
>-|TRBV7-2|TRBD1|TRBJ2-7
CASSLSGRGLNEQYF
TGTGCCAGCAGCTTATCAGGCAGGGGGCTTAACGAGCAGTACTTC
>once|TRBV30|-|TRBJ2-1
CASTQGGEQFF
TGTGCCTCCACACAGGGAGGTGAGCAGTTCTTC
>-|TRBV27|-|TRBJ2-5
CASSIQGGETQYF
TGTGCCAGCAGCATCCAAGGGGGGGAGACCCAGTACTTC
>-|TRBV20-1|-|TRBJ2-5
CSASKETQYF
TGCAGTGCTAGCAAAGAGACCCAGTACTTC
>-|TRBV24-1|TRBD1|TRBJ2-3
CATSDGSGTGTDTQYF
TGTGCCACCAGTGATGGATCCGGGACAGGCACAGATACGCAGTATTTT
>-|TRBV12-3/TRBV12-4|-|TRBJ1-1
CASSPFGMDREAFF
TGTGCCAGCAGTCCCTTTGGGATGGACAGAGAAGCTTTCTTT
>-|TRBV15|TRBD1|TRBJ1-5
CATSIEGGSGVPQHF
TGTGCCACCAGCATCGAAGGGGGCTCCGGGGTGCCCCAGCATTTT
>-|TRBV12-3/TRBV12-4|TRBD1|TRBJ1-5
CASTQGASLYQPQHF
TGTGCCAGCACCCAGGGGGCCTCCCTATATCAGCCCCAGCATTTT
>once|TRBV7-9|TRBD2|TRBJ2-4
CASSRRGGIAKNIQYF
TGTGCCAGCAGCCGACGGGGGGGGATAGCCAAAAACATTCAGTACTTC
>-|TRBV7-8|TRBD2|TRBJ2-6
CASSVGTSGRTGANVLTF
TGTGCCAGCAGCGTCGGGACTAGCGGGAGAACTGGGGCCAACGTCCTGACTTTC
>-|TRBV7-3|TRBD2|TRBJ2-3
CASSPGWLAGDTQYF
TGTGCCAGCAGCCCCGGGTGGCTAGCGGGTGATACGCAGTATTTT
>-|TRBV11-2|-|TRBJ1-2
CASSLAGLNYGYTF
TGTGCCAGCAGCTTAGCAGGCCTTAACTATGGCTACACCTTC
>-|TRBV29-1|-|TRBJ1-5
CSVGRPRNQPQHF
TGCAGCGTTGGGAGACCGAGGAATCAGCCCCAGCATTTT
>-|TRBV7-6|TRBD1|TRBJ1-6
CASSLARQGGSPLHF
TGTGCCAGCAGCTTAGCGCGACAGGGAGGTTCACCCCTCCACTTT
>few|TRBV6-5|TRBD1|TRBJ2-3
CASSYSIRTGRDTQYF
TGTGCCAGCAGTTACTCGATCCGGACAGGAAGGGATACGCAGTATTTT
>-|TRBV30|TRBD2|TRBJ2-1
CASTSGGRNEQFF
TGTGCCTCTACTAGCGGGGGGCGGAATGAGCAGTTCTTC
>-|TRBV7-2|TRBD1|TRBJ1-1
CASSQTGTGVETEAFF
TGTGCCAGCAGTCAGACCGGGACAGGGGTTGAGACTGAAGCTTTCTTT
>-|TRBV7-9|-|TRBJ2-5
CASRDLTAAQYF
TGTGCCAGCAGGGACCTCACCGCGGCCCAGTACTTC
>-|TRBV5-1|-|TRBJ2-5
CASSYAHRGEETQYF
TGCGCCAGCAGCTACGCTCATCGGGGTGAAGAGACCCAGTACTTC
>-|TRBV29-1|-|TRBJ1-1
CSPPSEAFF
TGCAGTCCTCCCTCTGAAGCTTTCTTT
>-|TRBV10-3|TRBD1|TRBJ1-2
CAISELGQPYGYTF
TGTGCCATCAGTGAGTTGGGACAGCCCTATGGCTACACCTTC
>-|TRBV5-1|-|TRBJ1-2
CASSLTMGAGYYGYTF
TGCGCCAGCAGCCTCACGATGGGCGCGGGATACTATGGCTACACCTTC
>-|TRBV12-3/TRBV12-4|-|TRBJ1-2
CASSFRENYGYTF
TGTGCCAGCAGTTTCCGGGAGAACTATGGCTACACCTTC
>-|TRBV7-9|-|TRBJ1-1
CASSFQSPNTEAFF
TGTGCCAGCAGCTTTCAGTCCCCAAACACTGAAGCTTTCTTT
>-|TRBV7-2|-|TRBJ2-7
CASSLGGSTSYEQYF
TGTGCCAGCAGCTTAGGGGGCAGCACTAGCTACGAGCAGTACTTC
>-|TRBV3-1|-|TRBJ2-1
CASSQELGYNEQFF
TGTGCCAGCAGCCAAGAACTGGGGTACAATGAGCAGTTCTTC
>-|TRBV4-1|-|TRBJ2-1
CASSQVFGATSYNEQFF
TGCGCCAGCAGCCAAGTTTTTGGTGCCACCTCCTACAATGAGCAGTTCTTC
>-|TRBV6-5|-|TRBJ2-1
CATYRDRFNNEQFF
TGTGCCACCTACCGGGACCGCTTTAACAATGAGCAGTTCTTC
>-|TRBV6-2/TRBV6-3|-|TRBJ2-5
CASSYRMGTQYF
TGTGCCAGCAGTTACAGGATGGGGACCCAGTACTTC
>-|TRBV20-1|TRBD1|TRBJ1-1
CSARRQGSVRAFF
TGCAGTGCTAGAAGACAGGGGTCGGTTCGGGCTTTCTTT
>-|TRBV18|-|TRBJ1-2
CASSPLSSGVAGGYTF
TGTGCCAGCTCACCACTTTCCTCTGGGGTAGCGGGCGGCTACACCTTC
>-|TRBV7-3|-|TRBJ2-4
CASSFGPQNIQYF
TGTGCCAGCAGCTTCGGACCGCAAAACATTCAGTACTTC
>-|TRBV20-1|-|TRBJ1-1
CSAYRPGGNTEAFF
TGCAGTGCTTATCGGCCCGGAGGGAACACTGAAGCTTTCTTT
>once|TRBV9|-|TRBJ1-2
CASSVDAGYGYTF
TGTGCCAGCAGCGTAGACGCGGGTTATGGCTACACCTTC
>-|TRBV6-1|TRBD2|TRBJ2-1
CASSERASGRGAQFF
TGTGCCAGCAGTGAAAGGGCATCGGGGCGGGGGGCCCAGTTCTTC
>-|TRBV18|-|TRBJ1-5
CASRGQGDQPQHF
TGTGCCAGCCGGGGGCAGGGCGATCAGCCCCAGCATTTT
>-|TRBV11-2|-|TRBJ1-4
CASSITAGEKLFF
TGTGCCAGCAGCATCACAGCGGGTGAAAAACTGTTTTTT
>few|TRBV23-1|-|TRBJ2-3
CASSHSRGTADTQYF
TGCGCCAGCAGTCACTCCAGGGGAACGGCAGATACGCAGTATTTT
>once|TRBV6-2/TRBV6-3|-|TRBJ2-7
CASSSTRGIVHEQYF
TGTGCCAGCAGTTCGACCAGGGGTATCGTCCACGAGCAGTACTTC
>once|TRBV5-6|-|TRBJ2-7
CASSLDMPPYEQYF
TGTGCCAGCAGCTTGGACATGCCGCCCTACGAGCAGTACTTC
>-|TRBV6-2/TRBV6-3|-|TRBJ2-7
CASTGAGAYEQYF
TGTGCCAGCACTGGGGCTGGAGCCTACGAGCAGTACTTC
>once|TRBV19|TRBD2|TRBJ2-3
CASRWTSGYTDTQYF
TGTGCCAGTAGATGGACTAGCGGATACACAGATACGCAGTATTTT
>-|TRBV3-1|TRBD2|TRBJ2-3
CASSPHSSGTDTQYF
TGTGCCAGCAGCCCACACTCTAGCGGAACAGATACGCAGTATTTT
>-|TRBV19|TRBD1|TRBJ2-1
CASKGQAGGYNEQFF
TGTGCCAGTAAGGGGCAAGCAGGGGGATACAATGAGCAGTTCTTC
>-|TRBV6-2/TRBV6-3|TRBD1|TRBJ1-3
CASSDSFGTDRTSSGNTIYF
TGTGCCAGCAGTGATAGCTTCGGGACAGACCGAACTAGCTCTGGAAACACCATATATTTT
>-|TRBV5-5|TRBD1|TRBJ1-1
CASSLGVGQQNTEAFF
TGTGCCAGCAGCTTGGGGGTGGGACAGCAGAACACTGAAGCTTTCTTT